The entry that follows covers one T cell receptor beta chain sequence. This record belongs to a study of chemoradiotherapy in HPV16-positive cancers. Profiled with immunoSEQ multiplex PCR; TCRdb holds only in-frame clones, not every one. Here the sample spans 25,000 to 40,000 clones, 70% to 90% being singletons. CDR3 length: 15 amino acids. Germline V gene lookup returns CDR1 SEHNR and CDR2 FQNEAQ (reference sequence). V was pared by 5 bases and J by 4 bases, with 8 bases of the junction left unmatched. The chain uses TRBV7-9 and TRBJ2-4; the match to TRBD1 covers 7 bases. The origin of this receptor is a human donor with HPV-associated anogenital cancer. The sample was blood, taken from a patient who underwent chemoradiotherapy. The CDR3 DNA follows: TGTGCCAGCAGCCCCCGTTCAGGGGGTAAAAACATTCAGTACTTC. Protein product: CASSPRSGGKNIQYF. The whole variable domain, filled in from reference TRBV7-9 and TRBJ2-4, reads DTGVSQNPRHKITKRGQNVTFRCDPISEHNRLYWYRQTLGQGPEFLTYFQNEAQLEKSRLLSDRFSAERPKGSFSTLEIQRTEQGDSAMYLCASSPRSGGKNIQYFGAGTRLSVL.